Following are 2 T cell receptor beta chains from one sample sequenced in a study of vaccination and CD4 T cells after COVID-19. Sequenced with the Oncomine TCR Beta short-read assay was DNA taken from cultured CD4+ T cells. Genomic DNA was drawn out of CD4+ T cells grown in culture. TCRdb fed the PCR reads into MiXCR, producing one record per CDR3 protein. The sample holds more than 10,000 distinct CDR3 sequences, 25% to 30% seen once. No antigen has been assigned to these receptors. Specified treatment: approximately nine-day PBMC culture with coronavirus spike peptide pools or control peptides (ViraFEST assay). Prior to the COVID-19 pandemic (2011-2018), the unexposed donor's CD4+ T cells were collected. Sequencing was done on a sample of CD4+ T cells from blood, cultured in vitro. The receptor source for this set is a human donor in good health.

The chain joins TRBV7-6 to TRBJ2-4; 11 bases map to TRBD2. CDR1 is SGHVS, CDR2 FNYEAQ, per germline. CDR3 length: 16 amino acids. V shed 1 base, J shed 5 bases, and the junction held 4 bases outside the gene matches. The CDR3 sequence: CASSLVAGGPENIQYF. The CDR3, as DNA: TGTGCCAGCAGCTTAGTAGCGGGAGGGCCCGAAAACATTCAGTACTTC.

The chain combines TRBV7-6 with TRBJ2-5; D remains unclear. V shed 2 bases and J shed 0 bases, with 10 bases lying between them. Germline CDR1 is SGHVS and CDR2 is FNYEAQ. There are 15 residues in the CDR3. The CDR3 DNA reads TGTGCCAGCAGCTTAAGCAGATCGTACCAAGAGACCCAGTACTTC. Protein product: CASSLSRSYQETQYF.